A selection of T cell receptor beta chains follows, all from one sample in a study of OX40 agonist ivuxolimab in advanced cancers. The data were produced by immunoSEQ multiplex PCR, yet TCRdb's version contains in-frame clones alone and is incomplete. This sample carries about 74,000 clones, less than 90% of them seen once, and the ten largest clones take approximately 2.1%. Specimen: CD4+ or CD8+ T cells sorted from blood, collected in a trial of the OX40 agonist ivuxolimab. Source of these receptors: an adult with an advanced solid tumor such as melanoma, head and neck, liver or kidney cancer. Each CDR3 is given with its conserved first and last residue. Each record gives: V gene, clone size, D gene, J gene, CDR3 DNA, CDR3 protein. The D gene is left open where the match is weak. Expanded clones are given a class, and other clones once, few, many or no size at all.

TRBV2,few,TRBD1,TRBJ1-1,TGTGCCAGCAGTGAAGGACAGGGGGGGAAGACTGAAGCTTTCTTT,CASSEGQGGKTEAFF
TRBV2,NA,NA,TRBJ2-2,TGTGCCAGCAGGACCAACAGGGCCACCGGGGAGCTGTTTTTT,CASRTNRATGELFF
TRBV10-3,NA,NA,TRBJ2-7,TGTGCCATCAAGGGGACTGACTCCTACGAGCAGTACTTC,CAIKGTDSYEQYF
TRBV5-4,NA,NA,TRBJ1-5,TGTGCCAGCAGCTTGATTTTGGATTATTTACAGGGTAGCTATGGGCCCCAGCATTTT,CASSLILDYLQGSYGPQHF
TRBV7-2,few,TRBD1,TRBJ1-3,TGTGCCAGCAGCCGGACAGGGGCCTTCTCTGGAAACACCATATATTTT,CASSRTGAFSGNTIYF
TRBV6-1,NA,NA,TRBJ1-5,TGTGCCAGTAGAGACAGCCCCAATCAGCCCCAGCATTTT,CASRDSPNQPQHF
TRBV7-3,NA,TRBD1,TRBJ2-3,TGTGCCAGCAGCCCCCGACAGGGGGACACAGATACGCAGTATTTT,CASSPRQGDTDTQYF
TRBV29-1,few,NA,TRBJ1-1,TGCAGCGTTAGTTCAGGGCGCACTGAAGCTTTCTTT,CSVSSGRTEAFF
TRBV19,NA,TRBD1,TRBJ2-6,TGTGCCAGTAGGACAGGGGCTGGGGCCAACGTCCTGACTTTC,CASRTGAGANVLTF
TRBV4-1,NA,NA,TRBJ2-7,TGCGCCAGCAGACTCGCGCCTGGGGTCTACGAGCAGTACTTC,CASRLAPGVYEQYF
TRBV18,NA,NA,TRBJ2-1,TGTGCCAGCTCACCGGGGCGGGGATCCTACAATGAGCAGTTCTTC,CASSPGRGSYNEQFF
TRBV19,once,NA,TRBJ1-3,TGTGCCAGCAGATCCCCTCCTTGGGGGAGAGGAAACACCATATATTTT,CASRSPPWGRGNTIYF
TRBV2,NA,NA,TRBJ2-3,TGTGCCAGCAGTCTGGGGAAGGCAGATACGCAGTATTTT,CASSLGKADTQYF
TRBV5-1,NA,TRBD1,TRBJ1-1,TGCGCCAGCAAAGTGATCTCAGGGGGCGAGACTGAAGCTTTCTTT,CASKVISGGETEAFF
TRBV12-5,NA,NA,TRBJ1-1,TGTGCTAGTGGTTTGGTACGACAGCACACTGAAGCTTTCTTT,CASGLVRQHTEAFF
TRBV28,NA,NA,TRBJ1-5,TGTGCCAGCAGCTATAGGGGGGTTCAGCCCCAGCATTTT,CASSYRGVQPQHF
TRBV7-2,few,NA,TRBJ2-7,TGTGCCAGCTCCGGCGGAGGGGGAGTTCGGAACGAGCAGTACTTC,CASSGGGGVRNEQYF
TRBV28,NA,NA,TRBJ2-2,TGTGCCAGCAGCTCTAACATCGGGGAGCTGTTTTTT,CASSSNIGELFF
TRBV29-1,NA,TRBD1,TRBJ1-4,TGCAGCGTTCCCGGGACAGGGGGTGAAAAACTGTTTTTT,CSVPGTGGEKLFF
TRBV28,NA,NA,TRBJ1-1,TGTGCCAGCCGACGAGGCGAAGCTTTCTTT,CASRRGEAFF
TRBV5-1,NA,TRBD1,TRBJ1-1,TGCGCCAGCAGCATGGGACAGGGGTTGAACACTGAAGCTTTCTTT,CASSMGQGLNTEAFF
TRBV4-3,NA,NA,TRBJ1-4,TGCGCCAGCAGCCAATTGGCCAGGGAGGAAAAACTGTTTTTT,CASSQLAREEKLFF
TRBV11-3,NA,NA,TRBJ2-7,TGTGCCAGTGTAAGGAGCGGGCCCTCCTACGAGCAGTACTTC,CASVRSGPSYEQYF
TRBV9,NA,NA,TRBJ2-7,TGTGCCAGCAGCGTAGCCGCGATTGGCTACGAGCAGTACTTC,CASSVAAIGYEQYF
TRBV28,NA,TRBD2,TRBJ2-1,TGTGCCAGCAGTTCTCTGGGACTAGGGAGCTACAATGAGCAGTTCTTC,CASSSLGLGSYNEQFF
TRBV18,NA,NA,TRBJ2-7,TGTGCCAGCTCACCAGGGCAGGGCCTCTACGAGCAGTACTTC,CASSPGQGLYEQYF
TRBV7-9,few,NA,TRBJ2-7,TGTGCCAGCAGCTCCACAGCTTCTCGATACGAGCAGTACTTC,CASSSTASRYEQYF
TRBV6-1,NA,NA,TRBJ2-1,TGTGCCAGCAGTTTCCCGGGAGCACCTAACAATGAGCAGTTCTTC,CASSFPGAPNNEQFF
TRBV9,NA,NA,TRBJ2-1,TGTGCCAGCAGTCTGACCTACAATGAGCAGTTCTTC,CASSLTYNEQFF
TRBV19,NA,TRBD1,TRBJ1-5,TGTGCCAGTAGCCCCGACAGGGGGCTTCACGCCAATCAGCCCCAGCATTTT,CASSPDRGLHANQPQHF
TRBV11-3,NA,NA,TRBJ2-7,TGTGCCAGCAGCTTAGCTGGAATTAGGGGTTTCTCCTACGAGCAGTACTTC,CASSLAGIRGFSYEQYF
TRBV29-1,NA,TRBD2,TRBJ2-7,TGCAGCGTTATAGCGGGAGGGGGGAGGAAGCAGTACTTC,CSVIAGGGRKQYF
TRBV4-2,NA,NA,TRBJ2-2,TGTGCCAGCAGCCAGGACCCACCGGGGCCGGCGAACACCGGGGAGCTGTTTTTT,CASSQDPPGPANTGELFF
TRBV9,NA,NA,TRBJ2-1,TGTGCCAGCAGCCCTGGGACCGTATACAATGAGCAGTTCTTC,CASSPGTVYNEQFF
TRBV28,NA,TRBD2,TRBJ2-4,TGTGCCAGCAGTCCGACTAGCGGGAGTAGCATTCAGTACTTC,CASSPTSGSSIQYF
TRBV7-2,NA,NA,TRBJ1-5,TGTGCCAGCAGCTTAGGAGCCCTTGGCAATCAGCCCCAGCATTTT,CASSLGALGNQPQHF
TRBV11-3,NA,NA,TRBJ1-1,TGTGCCAGCAGCCCTGGATTTAACACTGAAGCTTTCTTT,CASSPGFNTEAFF
TRBV4-1,NA,NA,TRBJ1-2,TGCGCCAGCAGCCAAGGTTTGGCTGACAGCACTAACTATGGCTACACCTTC,CASSQGLADSTNYGYTF
TRBV19,NA,NA,TRBJ1-1,TGTGCCAGTAGTATTGCCCGTAGGAGTACTGAAGCTTTCTTT,CASSIARRSTEAFF